This is a list of T cell receptor beta chains from one sample in a study of cytomegalovirus exposure and HLA in healthy donors. TCRdb keeps only in-frame clones here, not all; method: immunoSEQ multiplex PCR. This sample carries some 150,000 clones, 75% to 85% of them seen once, and the ten largest clones take 3.5%. The source material was PBMCs. The receptor set was obtained from a human donor in good health. Each CDR3 is given without its conserved first and last residue. The order of the fields is CDR3 protein, D gene, V gene. D genes are given only for firm matches.

CDR3aa: ASSLAGTGGIGYT
d_gene: TRBD1
v_gene: TRBV5-4

CDR3aa: ASSSQGYQPQH
d_gene: .
v_gene: TRBV5-5

CDR3aa: ASSLRGEGTEAF
d_gene: .
v_gene: TRBV7-9

CDR3aa: ASGAGDASGDGYT
d_gene: .
v_gene: TRBV7-8

CDR3aa: ASSSWLPGLALETQY
d_gene: TRBD2
v_gene: TRBV7-9

CDR3aa: ASSYSRLSLRGEQY
d_gene: .
v_gene: TRBV6-5

CDR3aa: ASSQSPGAATNEKLF
d_gene: .
v_gene: TRBV23-1

CDR3aa: ASSDSTGSGYT
d_gene: .
v_gene: TRBV6-4

CDR3aa: SVQLTGESEQY
d_gene: .
v_gene: TRBV29-1

CDR3aa: ASSRGTSGVDTQY
d_gene: TRBD2
v_gene: TRBV7-2

CDR3aa: ASKIVLPPSHYGYT
d_gene: .
v_gene: TRBV25-1

CDR3aa: ASGLVRNTIY
d_gene: .
v_gene: TRBV12-5

CDR3aa: ASSLFLHNEQF
d_gene: .
v_gene: TRBV5-4

CDR3aa: AFRDRGNTIY
d_gene: TRBD1
v_gene: TRBV30

CDR3aa: ASSLVASRLFNEQF
d_gene: .
v_gene: TRBV5-1

CDR3aa: ASSQDGTATEAF
d_gene: TRBD1
v_gene: TRBV4-2

CDR3aa: SSSFGTVDGGYGYT
d_gene: .
v_gene: TRBV7-9

CDR3aa: ASSKRGTEAF
d_gene: .
v_gene: TRBV6-1

CDR3aa: ASRARDPNSPLH
d_gene: .
v_gene: TRBV6-5

CDR3aa: ASSQEGPSGNHNEQF
d_gene: TRBD2
v_gene: TRBV4-3

CDR3aa: ASWTAISNQPQH
d_gene: .
v_gene: TRBV2

CDR3aa: AISEGTSGKNSYEQY
d_gene: TRBD2
v_gene: TRBV10-3

CDR3aa: ASRLPGTANQPQH
d_gene: TRBD1
v_gene: TRBV28

CDR3aa: ASSWPQGADGYT
d_gene: TRBD1
v_gene: TRBV5-4

CDR3aa: ASSQELGLGLGFTGELF
d_gene: .
v_gene: TRBV4-1

CDR3aa: ASLGRGANTEAF
d_gene: .
v_gene: TRBV6-6

CDR3aa: ASSLGYSSYEQY
d_gene: .
v_gene: TRBV11-1

CDR3aa: AWSVAGDEQY
d_gene: .
v_gene: TRBV30

CDR3aa: ASSQEIERDYEQY
d_gene: TRBD2
v_gene: TRBV4-2

CDR3aa: ASSPPGAGYT
d_gene: .
v_gene: TRBV18

CDR3aa: ASSFEEQANYGYT
d_gene: .
v_gene: TRBV5-1

CDR3aa: SVERVTGGGYEQY
d_gene: TRBD1
v_gene: TRBV29-1

CDR3aa: ASGGTGIGEQY
d_gene: TRBD1
v_gene: TRBV25-1

CDR3aa: ASRDRERLNTEAF
d_gene: .
v_gene: TRBV7-9

CDR3aa: ASSLATGLYNEQF
d_gene: .
v_gene: TRBV7-9

CDR3aa: ASSSRGGQEGTEAF
d_gene: .
v_gene: TRBV11-2

CDR3aa: AISELGHIEETQY
d_gene: .
v_gene: TRBV10-3